This TCR beta chain was captured by sequencing in a study of breast tumors, draining lymph nodes, adjacent tissues. From the multiplex PCR reads, TCRdb called clonotypes with MiXCR, one entry per CDR3 protein. The sample includes fewer than 200,000 distinct CDR3 sequences, approximately 30% of them seen just once. The lymph nodes were axillary draining lymph nodes from breast cancer patients. The V gene lost 6 bases and the J gene lost 5 bases, with 7 bases spanning the gap. This CDR3 has 12 amino acids. Germline V CDR1 and CDR2: LNHDA, SQIVND (reference sequence). This clonotype has ten or more counts.

The chain uses TRBV19 and TRBJ2-2; no reliable D call. The clonotype originates from a female donor with breast cancer. Some clones in this sample may be carry-over from other donors' samples. The sequencing input was axillary lymph node tissue. The CDR3 nucleotides are TGTGCCAGTAGAACAAGGACCGGGGAGCTGTTTTTT. It specifies CASRTRTGELFF.